One and the same sample provided the 13 T cell receptor beta chains below, sequenced in a study of CD8 T cells in ankylosing spondylitis. These receptors lack a known antigen. TCRdb recomputed calls from the 5' RACE reads with MiXCR, one row per CDR3 protein. The sample lists roughly 700,000 distinct CDR3 sequences, over 15% occurring once. Findings and limits, study-wide: What appeared characteristic of ankylosing spondylitis blood was a TCR beta motif of several highly homologous variants.

The sequenced material came from blood, either unsorted or a sorted T cell fraction (not recorded which). The receptors here all came from a male donor with ankylosing spondylitis.

This chain uses TRBV13 with TRBJ2-7; D is unresolved. The length of the CDR3 is 12 residues. The V gene's germline CDR1 is PRHDT and CDR2 FYEKMQ (reference sequence). V was cut by 2 bases and J by 9 bases, with 11 bases left in between. The CDR3 loop is CASSLKAAAQYF. Here the CDR3 DNA reads TGTGCCAGCAGCTTAAAGGCTGCCGCGCAGTACTTC.

This clonotype turned up a few times. The chain has TRBV19 and TRBJ2-5; the match to TRBD2 covers 7 bases. The CDR3 is 14 residues long. Germline V lookup: CDR1 LNHDA, CDR2 SQIVND (reference sequence). J lost 4 bases, V lost 6 bases, and 8 bases had no gene match. The CDR3 region has the DNA TGTGCCAGTAGGGAATCTAGCGGCAGAGAGACCCAGTACTTC. The encoded protein is CASRESSGRETQYF. The full variable domain, rest sourced from reference TRBV19 and TRBJ2-5, is DGGITQSPKYLFRKEGQNVTLSCEQNLNHDAMYWYRQDPGQGLRLIYYSQIVNDFQKGDIAEGYSVSREKKESFPLTVTSAQKNPTAFYLCASRESSGRETQYFGPGTRLLVL.

The V and J genes are TRBV12-3 or TRBV12-4 and TRBJ1-1; TRBD1 matches at 7 bases. V lost 5 bases and J lost 0; bases outside the gene matches: 9. This CDR3 has 16 residues. CDR3 region: CASSLGTVKMNTEAFF. The DNA of the CDR3 is TGTGCCAGCAGTCTAGGGACAGTAAAAATGAACACTGAAGCTTTCTTT.

The V gene is TRBV5-5, the J gene TRBJ2-3; 10 nucleotides align to TRBD2. CDR1 is SGHKS and CDR2 is YYEKEE in the germline V gene (reference sequence). This CDR3 is built from 17 residues. The trim removed 0 bases at V and 0 bases at J, leaving 4 bases unmatched. CDR3: CASSLGLAGSSTDTQYF. DNA of the CDR3: TGTGCCAGCAGCTTGGGACTAGCGGGTTCTAGCACAGATACGCAGTATTTT.

This clonotype showed up just a few times. The chain has TRBV15 and TRBJ2-5; TRBD1 agrees at 8 bases. The J segment lost 3 bases and the V segment lost 1 base, leaving 4 bases of the junction unmatched. Germline V gene data show CDR1 as LNHNV and CDR2 as YYDKDF (reference sequence). This CDR3 is 15 amino acids long. The DNA for the CDR3 is TGTGCCACCAGCAGAGGGGACAGGAGGGAAGAGACCCAGTACTTC. Translation gives CATSRGDRREETQYF.

The rearrangement uses TRBV6-1 and TRBJ2-3; unclear D gene. V was clipped by 5 bases and J by 0 bases, with 18 bases between them. The CDR3 totals 17 residues. The germline V gene has CDR1 MNHNS and CDR2 SASEGT. CDR3 nucleotide sequence: TGTGCCAGCAGTCTTTACACTCTGGCCATTAGCACAGATACGCAGTATTTT. Protein product: CASSLYTLAISTDTQYF.

This clonotype came up a few times. In nucleotides, the CDR3 is TGCGCCAGCAGCGATACTCCGGGACTAGCGCTGCAAGAGACCCAGTACTTC. Translating gives CASSDTPGLALQETQYF. V and J are TRBV5-1 and TRBJ2-5; 10 nucleotides align to TRBD2. The germline V gene encodes CDR1 SGHRS and CDR2 YFSETQ. V shed 4 bases, J shed 2 bases, and the junction held 11 bases outside the gene matches. The length of the CDR3 is 17 residues. The full variable domain, with the rest looked up from reference TRBV5-1 and TRBJ2-5, is KAGVTQTPRYLIKTRGQQVTLSCSPISGHRSVSWYQQTPGQGLQFLFEYFSETQRNKGNFPGRFSGRQFSNSRSEMNVSTLELGDSALYLCASSDTPGLALQETQYFGPGTRLLVL.

This clonotype was observed a few times. The J gene is TRBJ2-2, the V gene TRBV9; D is possibly TRBD2 (6 bases). The germline V and J ends were trimmed by 4 bases and 0 bases, with 13 bases remaining between them. The germline CDR1 and CDR2 sequences are SGDLS and YYNGEE. The CDR3 consists of 16 residues. CDR3 bases: TGTGCCAGCAGCCCCCGCCGGGGGACGAACACCGGGGAGCTGTTTTTT. Protein sequence: CASSPRRGTNTGELFF. Supplemented by reference TRBV9 and TRBJ2-2, the full variable domain reads DSGVTQTPKHLITATGQRVTLRCSPRSGDLSVYWYQQSLDQGLQFLIQYYNGEERAKGNILERFSAQQFPDLHSELNLSSLELGDSALYFCASSPRRGTNTGELFFGEGSRLTVL.

The CDR3 bases are TGTGCCAGCCCGGCAGGGGGCCCCCCCTACGAGCAGTACTTC. It translates to CASPAGGPPYEQYF. This sequence joins TRBV12-3 or TRBV12-4 and TRBJ2-7, with TRBD1 identical over 8 bases. The CDR3 runs to 14 residues. The junction had 8 bases not matched to a gene; V was cut back by 8 bases and J by 2 bases.

The gene calls are TRBV4-1 and TRBJ2-7; 10 bases line up with TRBD1. Germline CDR1 and CDR2: MGHRA and YSYEKL. Unmatched junction bases numbered 7, after V lost 2 bases and J lost 6 bases. This CDR3 region has 15 residues. The CDR3 DNA is TGCGCCAGCAGCCAATTACCGGGACAGGGGCCCGAGCAGTACTTC. It yields the protein CASSQLPGQGPEQYF.

This clonotype has a count of ten or more. The chain couples TRBV19 to TRBJ1-5; D is uncertain. The CDR3 is 14 amino acids. V lost 1 base and J lost 1, with 5 bases in between. Germline CDR1 LNHDA, CDR2 SQIVND (reference sequence). This CDR3 reads CASSIGQSNQPQHF. CDR3 bases: TGTGCCAGTAGTATAGGACAAAGCAATCAGCCCCAGCATTTT.

This clonotype was observed a handful of times. V is TRBV5-1 and J is TRBJ2-7, with D maybe TRBD1 (6 bases). This CDR3 has 13 amino acids. Trimming took off 2 bases at V and 6 bases at J, with 12 bases between the two ends. Germline CDR1 SGHRS, CDR2 YFSETQ. The CDR3 DNA reads as TGCGCCAGCAGCTTCGGACAGACCGCCGAGCAGTACTTC. Translated, it gives CASSFGQTAEQYF.

This clonotype was counted only a few times. The gene calls are TRBV10-3 and TRBJ2-2; D may be TRBD1 (5 bases). Deletions cut 6 bases from V and 2 bases from J, with 10 bases between. This CDR3 contains 14 residues. Germline CDR1 is ENHRY and CDR2 is SYGVKD. CDR3 residues: CAIRETVNTGELFF. The CDR3 DNA sequence: TGTGCCATCAGAGAGACAGTTAACACCGGGGAGCTGTTTTTT.